This is a list of T cell receptor beta chains from one sample in a study of blood T cell repertoires in COVID-19. Here immunoSEQ multiplex PCR was the method, and the copy in TCRdb shows in-frame clones only, minus some. The table includes some 59,000 clones, around 73% detected once. The sequenced sample consisted of peripheral blood. The source is an elderly man with active or convalescent COVID-19. The CDR3 runs from the conserved cysteine through the conserved F or W. D genes are given only for firm matches. Clone size is not always given. Where it is, it says once, few, many or a class for expanded clones.

d_call j_call clone_size v_call cdr3_aa cdr3_nt
NA TRBJ1-3 few TRBV7-9 CASSSLQENTIYF TGTGCCAGCAGCTCATTACAGGAGAACACCATATATTTT
NA TRBJ2-7 NA TRBV6-4 CASSPWTPYEQYF TGTGCCAGCAGCCCCTGGACACCATACGAGCAGTACTTC
NA TRBJ1-2 NA TRBV28 CASSLLTLLGVSGYTF TGTGCCAGCAGTTTATTAACCCTCCTCGGGGTGAGTGGCTACACCTTC
TRBD1 TRBJ2-3 NA TRBV5-1 CASSLVFQGADTQYF TGCGCCAGCAGCTTGGTATTTCAGGGGGCGGATACGCAGTATTTT
NA TRBJ1-1 NA TRBV7-3 CASSEQDNTEAFF TGTGCCAGCAGCGAACAGGATAACACTGAAGCTTTCTTT
TRBD1 TRBJ1-4 NA TRBV19 CASSIATPGTGSEKLFF TGTGCCAGTAGTATAGCAACGCCCGGGACAGGGAGCGAAAAACTGTTTTTT
TRBD2 TRBJ2-3 NA TRBV7-8 CASQGLAVDTVGADTQYF TGTGCCAGCCAGGGACTAGCGGTAGACACAGTGGGCGCAGATACGCAGTATTTT
TRBD1 TRBJ2-1 NA TRBV27 CASRNDRDKDNEQFF TGTGCCAGCAGGAACGACAGGGACAAGGACAATGAGCAGTTCTTC
NA TRBJ1-4 few TRBV18 CASSPGGNNEKLFF TGTGCCAGCTCACCCGGAGGGAATAATGAAAAACTGTTTTTT
NA TRBJ1-5 NA TRBV5-1 CASSFDSLNQPQHF TGCGCCAGCAGCTTCGACAGTTTGAATCAGCCCCAGCATTTT
TRBD2 TRBJ2-5 NA TRBV28 CASSFQSPLAEREETQYF TGTGCCAGCAGTTTCCAATCCCCGCTAGCGGAAAGGGAGGAGACCCAGTACTTC
TRBD1 TRBJ1-5 few TRBV19 CASRRGTEPNSNQPQHF TGTGCCAGTAGGAGGGGGACAGAACCAAATAGCAATCAGCCCCAGCATTTT
NA TRBJ2-6 NA TRBV2 CASNEADGANVLTF TGTGCCAGCAACGAGGCGGATGGGGCCAACGTCCTGACTTTC
NA TRBJ2-5 NA TRBV18 CASSPSSSQETQYF TGTGCCAGCTCACCGTCCAGTTCCCAAGAGACCCAGTACTTC
NA TRBJ2-7 NA TRBV5-6 CASSPRVLGWSEQYF TGTGCCAGCAGCCCGCGGGTGTTGGGCTGGTCCGAGCAGTACTTC
TRBD2 TRBJ2-5 NA TRBV29-1 CSVEVSGVVAETQYF TGCAGCGTTGAGGTTAGCGGGGTGGTGGCGGAGACCCAGTACTTC
TRBD2 TRBJ2-3 once TRBV4-3 CASSRDGGEDTQYF TGCGCCAGCAGCCGAGACGGGGGGGAAGATACGCAGTATTTT
TRBD1 TRBJ2-7 NA TRBV19 CASSTPWTGPSYEQYF TGTGCCAGTAGTACCCCCTGGACAGGGCCCTCCTACGAGCAGTACTTC
TRBD1 TRBJ1-4 NA TRBV4-3 CASSPGQDNEKLFF TGCGCCAGCAGCCCGGGACAGGATAATGAAAAACTGTTTTTT
TRBD2 TRBJ2-3 NA TRBV28 CASSPPGLAAGVQYF TGTGCCAGCAGTCCGCCGGGACTAGCCGCGGGGGTGCAGTATTTT
TRBD1 TRBJ1-1 NA TRBV2 CASSASRGEAFF TGTGCCAGCAGCGCTAGCAGGGGGGAAGCTTTCTTT
NA TRBJ2-2 NA TRBV7-2 CASRPPGLRNTGELFF TGTGCCAGCAGACCGCCGGGACTCCGTAACACCGGGGAGCTGTTTTTT
NA TRBJ2-3 once TRBV30 CAWRRISTDTQYF TGTGCCTGGAGGCGGATTAGCACAGATACGCAGTATTTT
TRBD2 TRBJ2-1 NA TRBV11-2 CASSLAVAGGHEQFF TGTGCCAGCAGCTTAGCCGTAGCGGGAGGACATGAGCAGTTCTTC